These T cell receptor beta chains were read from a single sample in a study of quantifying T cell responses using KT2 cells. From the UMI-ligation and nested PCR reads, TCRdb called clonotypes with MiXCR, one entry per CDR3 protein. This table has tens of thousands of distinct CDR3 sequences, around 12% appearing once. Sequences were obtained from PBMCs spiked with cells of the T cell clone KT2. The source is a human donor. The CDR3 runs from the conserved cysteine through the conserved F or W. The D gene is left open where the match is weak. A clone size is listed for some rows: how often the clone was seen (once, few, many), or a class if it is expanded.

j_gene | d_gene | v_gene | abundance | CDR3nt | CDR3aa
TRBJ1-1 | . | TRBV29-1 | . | TGCAGCGTTGTCAGGGACACTGAAGCTTTCTTT | CSVVRDTEAFF
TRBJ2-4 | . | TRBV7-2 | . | TGTGCCAGCAGCCGACAGGAGGGTGCGGACATTCAGTACTTC | CASSRQEGADIQYF
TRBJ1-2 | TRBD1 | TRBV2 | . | TGTGCCAGCAGTGTAACAGGGGTGTTAGAAGGCTACACCTTC | CASSVTGVLEGYTF
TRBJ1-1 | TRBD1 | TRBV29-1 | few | TGCAGCGTAATAACCCCCAGGGGGCTCACTGAAGCTTTCTTT | CSVITPRGLTEAFF
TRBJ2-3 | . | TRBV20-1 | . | TGCAGCGCAAAAAACCCCGGGGACGGAGATACGCAGTATTTT | CSAKNPGDGDTQYF
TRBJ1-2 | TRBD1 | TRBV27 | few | TGTGCCAGCAGTCCGTCCCGGGACAGGGGGCAGTACTATGGCTACACCTTC | CASSPSRDRGQYYGYTF
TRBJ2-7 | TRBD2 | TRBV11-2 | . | TGTGCCAGCAGCTTAGTGACTAGCGGGGGCCGAAAGACCTACGAGCAGTACTTC | CASSLVTSGGRKTYEQYF
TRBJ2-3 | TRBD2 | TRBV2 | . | TGTGCCAGCAGCCCCGGGACTAGCGGTACAGATACGCAGTATTTT | CASSPGTSGTDTQYF
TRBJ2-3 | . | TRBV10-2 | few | TGCGCCAGCAGTGGACCAAGTCAGAGCGTAAGCACAGATACGCAGTATTTT | CASSGPSQSVSTDTQYF
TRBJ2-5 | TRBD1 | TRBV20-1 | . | TGCAGTGCTGGCCACGGGACAGCCCAAGAGACCCAGTACTTC | CSAGHGTAQETQYF
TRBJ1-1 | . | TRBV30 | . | TGTGCCTCTCAAACCGGGACGGTCAACACTGAAGCTTTCTTT | CASQTGTVNTEAFF
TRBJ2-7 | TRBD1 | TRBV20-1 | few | TGCAGTGCTGCTACAGGGGGGTGGTCCTACGAGCAGTACTTC | CSAATGGWSYEQYF
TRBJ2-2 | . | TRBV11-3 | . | TGTGCCAGCAGCTTAGGGTTCAGCGAGGGCGGGGAGCTGTTTTTT | CASSLGFSEGGELFF
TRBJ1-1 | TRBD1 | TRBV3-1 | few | TGTGCCAGCAGCCAGACAGGGACGCCCGAAGCTTTCTTT | CASSQTGTPEAFF
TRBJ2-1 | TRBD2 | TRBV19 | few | TGTGCCAGTAGGGCTAGCGGAAACTACAATGAGCAGTTCTTC | CASRASGNYNEQFF
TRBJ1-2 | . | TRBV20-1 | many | TGCAGTGCTAGAGATGTCAACCGGGGACGGAACTATGGCTACACCTTC | CSARDVNRGRNYGYTF
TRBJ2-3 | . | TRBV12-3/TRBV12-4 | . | TGTGCCAGCAGTCCGCACCCGGGGACTCGAAGGCATACGCAGTATTTT | CASSPHPGTRRHTQYF
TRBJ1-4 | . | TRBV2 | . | TGTGCCAGCAGTGAATACAGGGCTGTTGAAAAACTGTTTTTT | CASSEYRAVEKLFF
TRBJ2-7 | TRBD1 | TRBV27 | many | TGTGCCAGCAGTCCGGAGGACAGGGCCCTTCGCGGGCAGTACTTC | CASSPEDRALRGQYF
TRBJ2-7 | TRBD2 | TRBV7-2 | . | TGTGCCAGCAGCCCCGACGGGTCGAGCGGGAGTCGTGAGCAGTACTTC | CASSPDGSSGSREQYF
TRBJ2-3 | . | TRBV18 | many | TGTGCCAGCTCACCAGCGTACAGTGGCACAGATACGCAGTATTTT | CASSPAYSGTDTQYF
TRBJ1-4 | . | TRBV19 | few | TGTGCCAGTAGTATAGATCATGGGACCTCAACTAATGAAAAACTGTTTTTT | CASSIDHGTSTNEKLFF
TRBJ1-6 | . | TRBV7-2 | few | TGTGCCAGCAGCTTAGGGACCGAGAAGTCACCCCTCCACTTT | CASSLGTEKSPLHF
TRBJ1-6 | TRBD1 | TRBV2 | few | TGTGCCAGCAGTGGGGACAGGGGAAATTCACCCCTCCACTTT | CASSGDRGNSPLHF
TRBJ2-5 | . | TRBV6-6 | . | TGTGCCAGCAGTTTATCGGGGGAGAACTGGGCTGGGGGGACCCAGTACTTC | CASSLSGENWAGGTQYF
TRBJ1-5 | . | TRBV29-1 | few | TGCAGCGTTGAAGATAGAGGAGTGGGATTCCAGCATTTT | CSVEDRGVGFQHF
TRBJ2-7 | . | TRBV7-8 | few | TGTGCCAGCAGCTCCAACTTGGGGTTGGGCTCCTACGAGCAGTACTTC | CASSSNLGLGSYEQYF
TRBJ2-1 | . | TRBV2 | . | TGTGCCAGCAGCGGATCCCGGACAGGGACTAACTACAATGAGCAGTTCTTC | CASSGSRTGTNYNEQFF
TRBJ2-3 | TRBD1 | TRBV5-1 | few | TGCGCCAGCAGCTTGGAGGGACAGGGGGCGGCAGATACGCAGTATTTT | CASSLEGQGAADTQYF
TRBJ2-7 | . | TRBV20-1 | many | TGCAGTGCCCGGACAGGAGGGGCCGACTACGAGCAGTACTTC | CSARTGGADYEQYF
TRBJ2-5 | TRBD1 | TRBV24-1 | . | TGTGCCACCAGTGACCCCAGGGGGCCCAAAGAGACCCAGTACTTC | CATSDPRGPKETQYF
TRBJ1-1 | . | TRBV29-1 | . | TGCAGCGTTGTCGGTGTCACTGAAGCTTTCTTT | CSVVGVTEAFF
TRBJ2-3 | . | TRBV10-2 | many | TGCGCCAGCAGTAAGGGGTGGACAGATACGCAGTATTTT | CASSKGWTDTQYF
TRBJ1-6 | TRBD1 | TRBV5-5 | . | TGTGCCAGCAGCTTGAGACCCAGGGACAGCCAAAATTCACCCCTCCACTTT | CASSLRPRDSQNSPLHF
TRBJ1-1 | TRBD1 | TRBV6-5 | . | TGTGCCAGCAGTAGGACAGGTCGTCCCACTGAAGCTTTCTTT | CASSRTGRPTEAFF
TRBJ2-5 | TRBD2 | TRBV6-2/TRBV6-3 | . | TGTGCCAGCAGTCCCCAAGCGGGAGAGGGGGAGACCCAGTACTTC | CASSPQAGEGETQYF
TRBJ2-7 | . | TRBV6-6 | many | TGTGCCAGCACCGGTCCCTCCCACTCCGAGCAGTACTTC | CASTGPSHSEQYF
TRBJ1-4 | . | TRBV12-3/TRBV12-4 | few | TGTGCCAGCAGTTTAGAGGAGATAGACAGTGTCCTGTTTTTT | CASSLEEIDSVLFF
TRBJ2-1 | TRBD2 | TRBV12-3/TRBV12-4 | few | TGTGCCAGCAGTTTAGGGGGGGGACGGAGCGAGCAGTTCTTC | CASSLGGGRSEQFF
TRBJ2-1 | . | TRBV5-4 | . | TGTGCCAGCAGCTCCTTGCTAGGGTCCTACAATGAGCAGTTCTTC | CASSSLLGSYNEQFF
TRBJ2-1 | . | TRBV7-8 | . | TGTGCCAGCAGCTTACTAGACTCCTACAATGAGCAGTTCTTC | CASSLLDSYNEQFF
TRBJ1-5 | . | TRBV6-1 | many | TGTGCCAGCGCGCCCGGATATAGCAATCAGCCCCAGCATTTT | CASAPGYSNQPQHF
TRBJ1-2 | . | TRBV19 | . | TGTGCCAGTAGTAACAGGGATGGCTACACCTTC | CASSNRDGYTF
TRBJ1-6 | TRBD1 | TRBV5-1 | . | TGCGCCAGCAGCCGCCGGGACAGGGGAGCTTCACCCCTCCACTTT | CASSRRDRGASPLHF
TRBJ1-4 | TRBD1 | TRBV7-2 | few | TGTGCCAGCAGCGTCCAGACAGGGAAAAATGAAAAACTGTTTTTT | CASSVQTGKNEKLFF
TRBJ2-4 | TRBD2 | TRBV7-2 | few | TGTGCCAGCAGCTATGAGGTCGGACTAGAAGTTATTCAGTACTTC | CASSYEVGLEVIQYF
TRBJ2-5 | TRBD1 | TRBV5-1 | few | TGCGCCAGCAGCGTAACGGACAGGGGTTTAGAGACCCAGTACTTC | CASSVTDRGLETQYF
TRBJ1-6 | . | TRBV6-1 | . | TGTGCCAGCAGTGAAAGGACGGCTGATAATTCACCCCTCCACTTT | CASSERTADNSPLHF
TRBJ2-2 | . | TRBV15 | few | TGTGCCACCAAACGTAGCGGGAACACCGGGGAGCTGTTTTTT | CATKRSGNTGELFF
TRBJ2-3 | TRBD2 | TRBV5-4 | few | TGTGCCAGCAGCACTAGCGGGGGCACAGATACGCAGTATTTT | CASSTSGGTDTQYF
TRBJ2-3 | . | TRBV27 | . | TGTGCCAGCAGTGCAATTCTGGCAGATACGCAGTATTTT | CASSAILADTQYF
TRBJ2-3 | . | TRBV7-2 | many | TGTGCCAGCAGCTTTAGTGATACGCAGTATTTT | CASSFSDTQYF
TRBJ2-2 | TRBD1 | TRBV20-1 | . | TGCAGTGCTGCCGAAACCGACAGGGCGAACACCGGGGAGCTGTTTTTT | CSAAETDRANTGELFF
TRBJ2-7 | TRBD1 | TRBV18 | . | TGTGCCAGCTCACCTGCCGGGACAGGAGCCTACGAGCAGTACTTC | CASSPAGTGAYEQYF
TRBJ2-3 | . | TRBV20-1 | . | TGCAGTGCTAGACCCCGACAAATTTTAAGCACAGATACGCAGTATTTT | CSARPRQILSTDTQYF